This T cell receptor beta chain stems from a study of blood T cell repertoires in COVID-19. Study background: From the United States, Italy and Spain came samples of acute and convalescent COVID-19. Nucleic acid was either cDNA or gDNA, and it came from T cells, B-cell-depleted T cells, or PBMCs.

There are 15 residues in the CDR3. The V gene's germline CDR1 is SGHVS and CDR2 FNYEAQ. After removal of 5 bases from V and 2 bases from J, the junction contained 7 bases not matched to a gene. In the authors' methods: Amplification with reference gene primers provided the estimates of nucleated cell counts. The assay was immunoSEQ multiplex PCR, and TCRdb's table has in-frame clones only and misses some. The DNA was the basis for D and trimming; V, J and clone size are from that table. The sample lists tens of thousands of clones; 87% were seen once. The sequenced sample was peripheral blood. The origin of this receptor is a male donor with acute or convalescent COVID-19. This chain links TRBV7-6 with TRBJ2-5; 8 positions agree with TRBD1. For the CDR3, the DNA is TGTGCCAGCAGCACGCCGACAGGGGAACAAGAGACCCAGTACTTC. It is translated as CASSTPTGEQETQYF.